The text below deals with one T cell receptor (beta chain). There were only Caucasian adults among the donors, and all lived in Nashville, Tennessee. The sample comes from a study of shared clonotypes between healthy human individuals. This table comes from immunoSEQ multiplex PCR, and its TCRdb copy is limited to in-frame clones, with some not included. The sample consists of some 2,500,000 clones, 80% to 95% of them appearing once. V was cut by 4 bases and J by 6 bases, with 12 bases left in between. Germline CDR1 and CDR2: MNHEY and SVGAGI. This CDR3 has 13 amino acids. The clonotype originates from a man aged 18 to 29 in good health. Some clones in this sample may be carry-over from other donors' samples. Sequencing input: naive CD4+ T cells from PBMCs. Subset described: CD45RA+ positively selected. This rearrangement joins TRBV6-5 to TRBJ1-2; D remains unclear. Written as DNA, the CDR3 is TGTGCCAGCAGTTCGGGCGGAAGCCATGGCTACACCTTC. The encoded protein is CASSSGGSHGYTF.